The 21 T cell receptor beta chains below were found in one sample sequenced in a study of response to subunit inactivated influenza vaccine. Each CDR3 protein gets one entry after TCRdb re-called the RT-PCR reads with MiXCR. The data show hundreds of thousands of distinct CDR3 sequences, with approximately 7.1% seen just once and roughly 13% held by the top ten. The sample consisted of PBMCs from blood, taken around 25 months after vaccination. The receptors originated from a man between 50 and 75 years old who received an inactivated influenza vaccine.

The rearrangement uses TRBV10-1 and TRBJ2-3; possible D gene TRBD1, 6 bases. V dropped 7 bases and J dropped 8 bases, with 19 bases sitting between them. CDR1 and CDR2 from the germline V gene are WNHNN and SYGVQD (reference sequence). CDR3 length: 14 residues. CDR3 bases: TGCGCCAGCACCCCGGACAGATTCTTCGGTACGCAGTATTTT. Translated: CASTPDRFFGTQYF.

The V gene is TRBV27, the J gene TRBJ2-7; TRBD2 agrees at 7 bases. CDR1 MNHEY and CDR2 SMNVEV come from the germline V gene (reference sequence). CDR3 size: 16 residues. Trimming cost V 2 bases and J 6 bases; bases outside gene matches: 13. This chain's CDR3 is CASSLIGAGVPLEQYF. The CDR3 region has the DNA TGTGCCAGCAGTTTAATAGGGGCGGGAGTGCCCCTCGAGCAGTACTTC.

This clonotype has more than one count but fewer than ten. This chain joins TRBV29-1 and TRBJ2-3; perhaps TRBD2 as D (7 bases). CDR1 is SQVTM, CDR2 ANQGSEA, per germline. The CDR3 length is 15 residues. V lost 7 bases, J lost 0 bases, and 17 bases lay in between. This CDR3 is CSAEGGDKSTDTQYF. CDR3 DNA sequence: TGCAGCGCCGAGGGGGGGGATAAGAGCACAGATACGCAGTATTTT.

Many counts were recorded for this clonotype. This chain joins TRBV28 and TRBJ2-1; TRBD1 agrees at 7 bases. Germline CDR1 reads MDHEN; CDR2 reads SYDVKM. The trim removed 6 bases at V and 9 bases at J, leaving 5 bases unmatched. This CDR3 is built from 12 residues. CDR3 bases: TGTGCCAGCAGGAGGGGGCTTATTGAGCAGTTCTTC. This sequence encodes CASRRGLIEQFF.

The chain combines TRBV20-1 with TRBJ2-7; D gene uncertain. Between the trimmed V and J ends, which lost 2 bases and 0 bases, there was a span of 11 bases. This CDR3 has 14 amino acids. CDR1 and CDR2 from the germline V gene are DFQATT and SNEGSKA (reference sequence). The CDR3 here is CSARLDRSSYEQYF. CDR3 nucleotides: TGCAGTGCTAGACTCGACCGGAGCTCCTACGAGCAGTACTTC.

This clonotype was picked up a small number of times. The chain links TRBV12-3 or TRBV12-4 to TRBJ1-3; D is possibly TRBD1 (5 bases). This CDR3 spans 13 amino acids. V lost 7 bases, J lost 2 bases, and 9 bases lay in between. CDR3 sequence: CASTRTPGNTIYF. CDR3 bases: TGTGCCAGCACTAGGACACCTGGAAACACCATATATTTT.

To note about this clonotype: A read error may produce the germline difference seen at one junction end. DNA of the CDR3: TGCAGTGCTAGAGAGGCAGCCCGCCAAGAGATCCAGTACTTC. Translation: CSAREAARQEIQYF. The chain couples TRBV20-1 to TRBJ2-5; the D is unclear. Germline CDR1 is DFQATT and CDR2 is SNEGSKA (reference sequence). This CDR3 contains 14 residues.

This clonotype was seen a handful of times. The genes are TRBV12-3 or TRBV12-4 and TRBJ2-5, with 11 bases matching TRBD2. The CDR3 has 16 residues. Trimming removed 6 bases from V and 5 bases from J; junction bases left unmatched: 11. As DNA, the CDR3 is TGTGCCAGCAGCCATGGGGCTAGCGGGAGGACGGAGACCCAGTACTTC. Translated, it gives CASSHGASGRTETQYF.

The chain couples TRBV20-1 to TRBJ2-3; 7 nucleotides line up with TRBD2. J lost 4 bases, V lost 3 bases, and 10 bases had no gene match. Germline-derived CDR1 and CDR2 are DFQATT and SNEGSKA (reference sequence). CDR3 length: 15 residues. The CDR3 coding sequence is TGCAGTGCTAGCAGGGAGGGCCATCGCCCAGATACGCAGTATTTT. Translating it yields CSASREGHRPDTQYF.

Ten or more counts support this clonotype. The J gene is TRBJ2-7, the V gene TRBV4-3, with 11 bases identical to TRBD2. The CDR3 is 17 residues long. The junction had 6 bases not matched to a gene; V was cut back by 0 bases and J by 2 bases. The germline CDR1 and CDR2 sequences are LGHNA and YSLEER. CDR3 sequence: CASSQELAGAPTYEQYF. CDR3 DNA: TGCGCCAGCAGCCAAGAACTAGCGGGAGCTCCCACCTACGAGCAGTACTTC.

The sample holds many counts of this clonotype. The chain recombines TRBV15 with TRBJ1-2; D perhaps matches TRBD1 (5 bases). V lost 4 bases and J 5 bases, leaving 17 bases between the germline ends. Looked up from germline, CDR1 is LNHNV and CDR2 is YYDKDF (reference sequence). The CDR3 consists of 15 residues. The CDR3 coding sequence is TGTGCCACCAGCACAGACCGGGACGGAGGTTATGGCTACACCTTC. Its protein is CATSTDRDGGYGYTF.

The gene calls are TRBV12-3 or TRBV12-4 and TRBJ2-7; D perhaps matches TRBD1 (5 bases). Trimming removed 5 bases at V and 2 bases at J, with 10 bases between. The CDR3 contains 13 residues. Written as DNA, the CDR3 is TGTGCCAGCAGTCGCAGGACACCCTACGAGCAGTACTTC. It codes for CASSRRTPYEQYF.

This clonotype was seen a few times. The chain recombines TRBV7-9 with TRBJ2-1; no clear D gene. V dropped 4 bases and J dropped 0 bases, with 10 bases sitting between them. CDR1 SEHNR and CDR2 FQNEAQ come from the germline V gene (reference sequence). The length of the CDR3 is 15 residues. Here the CDR3 DNA reads TGTGCCAGCAGCTCCGACTTTAGCTCCTACAATGAGCAGTTCTTC. Amino acids: CASSSDFSSYNEQFF.

This chain connects TRBV25-1 to TRBJ2-6; TRBD1 agrees at 7 bases. The ends lost 6 bases at V and 3 bases at J; junction bases unmatched: 14. The CDR3 is 18 amino acids. The germline CDR1 and CDR2 sequences are MGHDK and SYGVNS. The CDR3 here is CASSLTGTALGGANVLTF. Written as DNA, the CDR3 is TGTGCCAGCAGCTTAACCGGGACAGCCTTAGGTGGGGCCAACGTCCTGACTTTC.

This clonotype was counted between two and nine times. The chain recombines TRBV6-5 with TRBJ2-7; tentative D call: TRBD1 (5 bases). The CDR3 spans 13 residues. V shed 2 bases and J shed 3 bases, with 8 bases lying between them. Germline V CDR1 and CDR2: MNHEY, SVGAGI. CDR3 DNA sequence: TGTGCCAGCAGTTACACGGACAACTACGAGCAGTACTTC. It translates to CASSYTDNYEQYF.

This clonotype was seen only a few times. The chain recombines TRBV3-1 with TRBJ2-5; no definite D call. CDR1 LGHDT and CDR2 YNNKEL come from the germline V gene (reference sequence). This CDR3 is 14 amino acids long. V dropped 1 base and J dropped 5 bases, with 11 bases sitting between them. Here the CDR3 DNA reads TGTGCCAGCAGCCAAGTAGTATCGTCGGAGACCCAGTACTTC. Translated, it gives CASSQVVSSETQYF.

V gene TRBV7-2 combines with J gene TRBJ2-7; TRBD1 might be the D (5 bases). This CDR3 has 13 amino acids. V dropped 5 bases and J dropped 6 bases, with 14 bases sitting between them. Germline CDR1 reads SGHTA; CDR2 reads FQGNSA. CDR3 DNA sequence: TGTGCCAGCAGCGACAACCAGGGCTCCGAGCAGTACTTC. It specifies CASSDNQGSEQYF. Together with reference TRBV7-2 and TRBJ2-7, the CDR3 gives the full variable domain: GAGVSQSPSNKVTEKGKDVELRCDPISGHTALYWYRQSLGQGLEFLIYFQGNSAPDKSGLPSDRFSAERTGGSVSTLTIQRTQQEDSAVYLCASSDNQGSEQYFGPGTRLTVT.

V and J are TRBV5-1 and TRBJ2-3; D uncertain. This CDR3 comprises 12 residues. Trimming pared 6 bases from V and 5 bases from J, leaving 10 bases between. CDR1 is SGHRS and CDR2 is YFSETQ in the germline V gene. CDR3: CASTIRGDTQYF. The CDR3 nucleotides are TGCGCCAGCACAATACGTGGAGATACGCAGTATTTT.

This chain connects TRBV7-6 to TRBJ2-7; the D call may be TRBD1 or TRBD2 (5 bases each). Trimming left V 2 bases short and J 2 bases short, with 16 bases between. The length of the CDR3 is 16 residues. Germline CDR1 and CDR2: SGHVS and FNYEAQ. The CDR3 protein is CASSLSSGAVTYEQYF. CDR3 sequence (DNA): TGTGCCAGCAGCTTATCTTCCGGGGCGGTTACCTACGAGCAGTACTTC. The complete variable domain, with remaining parts taken from reference TRBV7-6 and TRBJ2-7, reads GAGVSQSPRYKVTKRGQDVALRCDPISGHVSLYWYRQALGQGPEFLTYFNYEAQQDKSGLPNDRFSAERPEGSISTLTIQRTEQRDSAMYRCASSLSSGAVTYEQYFGPGTRLTVT.

The V call is TRBV6-1, the J call TRBJ2-2; unclear D gene. V was cut by 1 base and J by 2 bases, with 8 bases left in between. This CDR3 comprises 15 residues. Germline values: CDR1 MNHNS, CDR2 SASEGT. The CDR3 loop is CASSEGSFNTGELFF. DNA for the CDR3: TGTGCCAGCAGTGAAGGGTCCTTCAACACCGGGGAGCTGTTTTTT.

The gene calls are TRBV27 and TRBJ2-5; unclear D gene. With 5 bases removed from V and 4 bases from J, the gap between germline ends came to 14 bases. CDR1 and CDR2 from the germline V gene are MNHEY and SMNVEV (reference sequence). The CDR3 extends over 14 amino acids. DNA for the CDR3: TGTGCCAGCAGTCTGTCCGGTCCCCCAGAGACCCAGTACTTC. Its translation is CASSLSGPPETQYF.